The 15 T cell receptor beta chains in this list originate from one sample, sequenced in a study of blood T cell repertoires in COVID-19. The method was immunoSEQ multiplex PCR; TCRdb's version includes in-frame clones alone and lacks a portion of them. The sample holds 150,000 to 200,000 clones, roughly 85% seen once. Specimen: PBMCs or T cells enriched from blood (not recorded which). These receptors all come from a woman between 45 and 60 years old who had recovered from COVID-19.

The rearrangement uses TRBV12-3 or TRBV12-4 and TRBJ1-4; D is ambiguous. This CDR3 has 12 residues. Trimming left V 4 bases short and J 10 bases short, with 10 bases between. CDR3 protein: CASSSVPRKLFF. CDR3 coding DNA: TGTGCCAGCAGTTCGGTCCCGCGAAAACTGTTTTTT.

This clone was found once. CDR3 bases: TGTGCCAGCAGCCAAGGAAAGTTTGGTGGGGCCCTTGAGACTGAAGCTTTCTTT. Translated: CASSQGKFGGALETEAFF. The chain carries TRBV14 and TRBJ1-1, with D possibly matching TRBD1 (5 bases). V lost 1 base to trimming and J lost 5 bases, with 23 bases between them. From germline, CDR1 is SGHDN and CDR2 FVKESK. This CDR3 contains 18 residues.

The chain has TRBV19 and TRBJ1-2, with 7 bases fitting TRBD1. J was trimmed by 4 bases and V by 8 bases; bases with no gene match: 4. The CDR3 runs 12 residues. Germline assignment: CDR1 LNHDA and CDR2 SQIVND (reference sequence). CDR3 sequence reads: CASLGQLYGYTF. The CDR3 coding sequence is TGTGCCAGTCTGGGACAGCTCTATGGCTACACCTTC.

V gene TRBV7-3 combines with J gene TRBJ2-1, with 8 nucleotides matching TRBD1. V lost 5 bases and J lost 8; bases outside the gene matches: 8. This CDR3 spans 14 amino acids. CDR1 is SGHTA, CDR2 FQGTGA, per germline. The CDR3 region is CASSPDRVSHEQFF. The CDR3 nucleotides are TGTGCCAGCAGCCCGGACAGGGTTTCCCATGAGCAGTTCTTC. The complete variable domain, with remaining parts taken from reference TRBV7-3 and TRBJ2-1, reads GAGVSQTPSNKVTEKGKYVELRCDPISGHTALYWYRQSLGQGPEFLIYFQGTGAADDSGLPNDRFFAVRPEGSVSTLKIQRTERGDSAVYLCASSPDRVSHEQFFGPGTRLTVL.

This chain connects TRBV5-1 to TRBJ2-5; D possibly corresponds to TRBD2 (7 bases). Germline lookup yields CDR1 SGHRS and CDR2 YFSETQ. The V end lost 1 base, the J end lost 5 bases, and 15 bases lay between the germline ends. The CDR3 is 15 residues long. The CDR3: CASSLRGGLGETQYF. In DNA form, the CDR3 reads TGCGCCAGCAGCTTGAGGGGGGGTCTTGGGGAGACCCAGTACTTC.

In this sample, this clone turned up a few times. The rearrangement uses TRBV2 and TRBJ1-2, with 7 bases aligning to TRBD1. Germline assignment: CDR1 SNHLY and CDR2 FYNNEI. V dropped 6 bases and J dropped 7; count of bases not matched to a gene: 17. The CDR3 sequence is 16 residues long. CDR3 in DNA: TGTGCCAGCAGGCCAAGAGGGGGCCGGGGAGATGGTGGCTACACCTTC. Its translation: CASRPRGGRGDGGYTF.

The chain is built from TRBV12-3 or TRBV12-4 and TRBJ1-2, with D hard to call. V gave up 5 bases and J gave up 7 bases, with 8 bases separating them. CDR3 length: 11 amino acids. The DNA for the CDR3 is TGTGCCAGCAGTCCGTATAGTGGCTACACCTTC. It specifies CASSPYSGYTF.

This clone has just one count. The chain couples TRBV4-3 to TRBJ1-5; 8 bases line up with TRBD1. The CDR3 runs 16 residues. V was clipped by 0 bases and J by 7 bases; unmatched bases: 8. Germline values: CDR1 LGHNA, CDR2 YSLEER. CDR3 nucleotides: TGCGCCAGCAGCCAAGATGTACAGGGGGGTCCGCAGCCCCAGCATTTT. It encodes CASSQDVQGGPQPQHF.

CDR3: CASSLRQGAGGETQYF. CDR3 coding DNA: TGTGCCAGCAGCTTACGGCAGGGGGCGGGTGGAGAGACCCAGTACTTC. This rearrangement joins TRBV7-2 to TRBJ2-5, with 8 bases identical to TRBD1. CDR1 is SGHTA, CDR2 FQGNSA, per germline. With 2 bases clipped from V and 4 bases from J, the junction kept 9 bases outside the gene matches. The CDR3 is 16 residues long. The complete variable domain, with remaining parts taken from reference TRBV7-2 and TRBJ2-5, reads GAGVSQSPSNKVTEKGKDVELRCDPISGHTALYWYRQSLGQGLEFLIYFQGNSAPDKSGLPSDRFSAERTGGSVSTLTIQRTQQEDSAVYLCASSLRQGAGGETQYFGPGTRLLVL.

The V gene is TRBV12-5, the J gene TRBJ2-1; 10 bases match TRBD2. This CDR3 is built from 17 residues. V lost 0 bases and J lost 5; bases outside the gene matches: 7. The germline CDR1 and CDR2 sequences are LGHNT and FRNRAP. CDR3 in DNA: TGTGCTAGTGGTTTGGTACTGAGCGGGAGGGGGGACAATGAGCAGTTCTTC. It yields the protein CASGLVLSGRGDNEQFF.

The chain couples TRBV5-1 to TRBJ2-3; the match to TRBD2 covers 8 bases. Germline values: CDR1 SGHRS, CDR2 YFSETQ. This CDR3 is built from 16 residues. V was clipped by 0 bases and J by 4 bases; unmatched bases: 7. CDR3 protein: CASSLEGSGTSDTQYF. CDR3 bases: TGCGCCAGCAGCTTGGAAGGTAGCGGGACTTCAGATACGCAGTATTTT.

This clone was seen only a few times. This chain links TRBV4-3 with TRBJ2-6; D is uncertain. This CDR3 spans 16 amino acids. Germline-derived CDR1 and CDR2 are LGHNA and YSLEER. V was shortened by 0 bases and J by 0 bases, with 6 bases between the two germline ends. CDR3 in amino acids: CASSQDISSGANVLTF. DNA for the CDR3: TGCGCCAGCAGCCAAGACATCAGCTCTGGGGCCAACGTCCTGACTTTC.

The gene calls are TRBV30 and TRBJ1-4; D ambiguous. The V gene's germline CDR1 is GTSNPN and CDR2 SVGIG (reference sequence). V was trimmed by 3 bases and J by 3 bases, leaving 17 bases between them. The length of the CDR3 is 16 residues. The CDR3 is CAWSVLPAGPNEKLFF. CDR3 nucleotides: TGTGCCTGGAGCGTTCTACCGGCAGGCCCTAATGAAAAACTGTTTTTT. Complete variable domain (other parts from reference TRBV30 and TRBJ1-4): SQTIHQWPATLVQPVGSPLSLECTVEGTSNPNLYWYRQAAGRGLQLLFYSVGIGQISSEVPQNLSASRPQDRQFILSSKKLLLSDSGFYLCAWSVLPAGPNEKLFFGSGTQLSVL.

The gene calls are TRBV12-3 or TRBV12-4 and TRBJ1-1, with D unresolved. This CDR3 is built from 12 residues. Trimming cost V 8 bases and J 4 bases, with 11 bases left between them. As DNA, the CDR3 is TGTGCCAGCTCTCCTTCGGGCACTGAAGCTTTCTTT. It encodes CASSPSGTEAFF.

This chain joins TRBV7-8 and TRBJ1-5, with 7 bases identical to TRBD1. The CDR3 is made up of 16 amino acids. Germline lookup yields CDR1 SGHVS and CDR2 FQNEAQ. Trimming removed 5 bases from V and 2 bases from J; junction bases left unmatched: 9. The CDR3 protein is CASSERGGAGNQPQHF. The CDR3 nucleotides read TGTGCCAGCAGCGAGAGAGGGGGCGCGGGCAATCAGCCCCAGCATTTT.